Presented here are 10 T cell receptor beta chains from one specimen sequenced in a study of CD8+ T cells in alopecia areata. The sorting of pooled cutaneous lymph node cells relied on CD4, CD8alpha, NKG2D, NKG2ACE and other markers. As the sequencing template, cDNA was produced by extracting RNA and reverse transcribing it. Generated by immunoSEQ multiplex PCR, the TCRdb table keeps only in-frame clones and is missing some. This sample has under 350,000 clones, each found more than once. Sequenced material: CD4+ T cells sorted from a lymph node. The receptor source for this set is a C3H/HeJ mouse with alopecia areata. This mouse strain has H2-k as its MHC haplotype.

This clone was seen a handful of times. Gene names follow the mouse nomenclature. The read gets to within 4 residues of the CDR3 end, and the germline J gene fills in the rest. The rearrangement joins TRBV13-1 to TRBJ2-7; 13 bases align to TRBD2. The length of the CDR3 is 14 residues. Germline V gene lookup returns CDR1 NSHNY and CDR2 SYGAGN. The CDR3 protein is CASSLDWGGDEQYF. The covered CDR3 bases are TGTGCCAGCAGTCTGGACTGGGGGGGCGAT.

Comments on this clone: This may be a read error, as it is one base from a much larger clone. Germline and genes here are mouse. Read coverage stops 4 residues before the CDR3 terminus; the germline J gene supplies the remainder. At the DNA level, this CDR3 is encoded by other sequences in the same sample as well. The V and J genes are TRBV13-1 and TRBJ1-2; a weak D match, TRBD1 (5 bases). The CDR3 is 13 residues long. V shed 2 bases and J shed 1 base, with 6 bases lying between them. CDR1 and CDR2 (germline): NSHNY, SYGAGN. The CDR3: CASSERGNSDYTF. CDR3 bases read: TGTGCCAGCAGTGAGAGGGGAAACTCC.

For this clone: Gene names are the mouse ones. The read terminates 4 residues ahead of where the CDR3 ends, so the germline J gene completes it. Other nucleotide sequences in the sample specify the same CDR3. The genes are TRBV19 and TRBJ2-5; D gene ambiguous. The CDR3 length is 13 residues. Germline-derived CDR1 and CDR2 are FNHDT and SITEND (reference sequence). V gave up 0 bases and J gave up 2 bases, with 4 bases separating them. Incomplete CDR3 DNA: TGTGCCAGCAGTATAGACAGCCAAGAC. It translates to CASSIDSQD. Given in full, the CDR3 is CASSIDSQDTQYF.

In the case of this clone: Here the gene names and germline are mouse. The read halts 4 residues ahead of the CDR3 end, with the missing end drawn from the germline J gene. The same CDR3 arises from other DNA sequences in this sample as well. The V and J genes are TRBV5 and TRBJ1-1; the D is unclear. The CDR3 has 12 residues. Germline CDR1 LGHNA, CDR2 YNLKQL (reference sequence). The chain's CDR3 is CASSQDRTEVFF. The part of the CDR3 DNA that was read is TGTGCCAGCAGCCAAGACAGAACA.

This clone was observed a handful of times. These gene names are mouse names. Sequencing ends 3 residues short of the CDR3 end; the germline J gene provides the rest. This rearrangement joins TRBV1 to TRBJ1-6, with TRBD1 identical over 8 bases. TRBJ1-6 is labeled an ORF, and its function is uncertain. V shed 0 bases, J shed 3 bases, and the junction held 4 bases outside the gene matches. The CDR3 is made up of 17 amino acids. CDR1 NSQYPW and CDR2 LRSPGD come from the germline V gene (reference sequence). CDR3 sequence reads: CTCSADRDRNYNSPLYF. CDR3 bases read: TGCACCTGCAGTGCAGATCGGGACAGGAACTATAATTCGCCC.

Note on this clone: The gene names here belong to mouse. The read terminates 4 residues ahead of where the CDR3 ends, so the germline J gene completes it. The rearrangement links TRBV13-3 to TRBJ2-4, with TRBD2 matching over 9 bases. The CDR3 loop spans 16 amino acids. Germline V gives CDR1 NNHDY, CDR2 SYVADS. Trimming at V came to 5 bases and at J to 0 bases, leaving 7 bases not matched to a gene. CDR3 sequence: CASREDWGSSQNTLYF. CDR3 DNA, as far as it was read: TGTGCCAGCAGGGAGGACTGGGGAAGTAGTCAAAAC.

Concerning this clone itself: The gene names here belong to mouse. Sequencing ends 4 residues short of the CDR3 end; the germline J gene provides the rest. The V call is TRBV13-2, the J call TRBJ1-2; 9 bases agree with TRBD1. CDR3 length equals 15 residues. The V segment lost 1 base and the J segment 2 bases; nucleotides outside the gene matches: 3. Germline loops: CDR1 NNHNN, CDR2 SYGAGS (reference sequence). CDR3 DNA, as far as it was read: TGTGCCAGCGGTGATCAACAGGGGGCCAACTCC. This translates into CASGDQQGANS. The complete CDR3 protein is CASGDQQGANSDYTF.

This clone was picked up a small number of times. These gene names are mouse names. Read coverage stops 3 residues before the CDR3 terminus; the germline J gene supplies the remainder. V gene TRBV31 combines with J gene TRBJ1-6; TRBD1 is a possible D gene (5 bases). TRBJ1-6 is annotated as an ORF whose role is uncertain. Trimming pared 1 base from V and 7 bases from J, leaving 14 bases between. CDR3 size: 15 residues. Germline V gives CDR1 GKSSPN, CDR2 SITVG. The CDR3: CAWSRGLTGNSPLYF. CDR3 DNA, as far as it was read: TGTGCCTGGAGTCGGGGACTCACTGGGAATTCGCCC.

Comments on this clone: Genes and germline are mouse. The read ends 4 residues shy of where the CDR3 ends; the end is completed using the germline J gene. V gene TRBV4 combines with J gene TRBJ2-1, with 12 bases fitting TRBD2. Per germline, CDR1 LGHDT and CDR2 YNNKQL (reference sequence). The CDR3 sequence is 16 residues long. CDR3 DNA, as far as it was read: TGTGCCAGCAGCTTCGACTGGGGGGGCGCGAGAGCT. Encoded protein: CASSFDWGGARA. The whole CDR3 protein reads CASSFDWGGARAEQFF.

This clone was picked up a small number of times. Germline and genes here are mouse. The CDR3 end falls 4 residues outside the read, so it is completed with the germline J gene. The chain links TRBV14 to TRBJ2-5; 9 nucleotides align to TRBD1. V trimming: 5 bases; J trimming: 3 bases; junction bases outside the gene matches: 4. The CDR3 is 14 amino acids. CDR1 is SGHDT and CDR2 is FRDEAV in the germline V gene. The sequenced CDR3 bases are TGTGCCAGCAGACGGACAGGGGAGCAAGAC. Protein: CASRRTGEQD. The full-length CDR3 reads as CASRRTGEQDTQYF. The entire variable domain, with the rest obtained from reference TRBV14 and TRBJ2-5, is as follows: EAGVTQSPRYAVLQEGQAVSFWCDPISGHDTLYWYQQPRDQGPQLLVYFRDEAVIDNSQLPSDRFSAVRPKGTNSTLKIQSAKQGDTATYLCASRRTGEQDTQYFGPGTRLLVL.